This T cell receptor (beta chain) was sequenced during a study of shared clonotypes between healthy human individuals. CDR3 length: 15 amino acids. Germline assignment: CDR1 SGHRS and CDR2 YFSETQ. The germline V and J ends were trimmed by 0 bases and 2 bases, with 9 bases remaining between them. Using immunoSEQ multiplex PCR, the repertoire was profiled, and TCRdb retains in-frame clones only, with some absent. The sample holds 2 million to 2.5 million clones, around 90% seen once. The sample comprised naive CD4+ T cells from PBMCs. As for subset: CD45RA+ positively selected. The rearrangement uses TRBV5-1 and TRBJ2-1, with D unclear. The clonotype comes from a man younger than 35 in good health. Some clones in this sample may be carry-over from other donors' samples. The CDR3 bases are TGCGCCAGCAGCTTGGCTCTCGAGGCCTACAATGAGCAGTTCTTC. This translates into CASSLALEAYNEQFF.